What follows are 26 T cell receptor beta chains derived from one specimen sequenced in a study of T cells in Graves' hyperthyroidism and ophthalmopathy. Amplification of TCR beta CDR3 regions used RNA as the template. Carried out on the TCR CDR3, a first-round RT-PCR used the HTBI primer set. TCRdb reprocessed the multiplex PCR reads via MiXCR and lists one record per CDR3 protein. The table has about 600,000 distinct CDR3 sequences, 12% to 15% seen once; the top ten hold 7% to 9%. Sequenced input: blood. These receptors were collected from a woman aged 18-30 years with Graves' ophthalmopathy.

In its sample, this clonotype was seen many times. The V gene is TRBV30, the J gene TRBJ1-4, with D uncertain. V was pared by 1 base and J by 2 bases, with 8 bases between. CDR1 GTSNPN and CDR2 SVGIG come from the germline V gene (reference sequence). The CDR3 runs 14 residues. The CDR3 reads CAWSDPTTNEKLFF. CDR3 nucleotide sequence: TGTGCCTGGAGTGACCCAACTACTAATGAAAAACTGTTTTTT. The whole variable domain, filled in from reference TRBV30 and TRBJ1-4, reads SQTIHQWPATLVQPVGSPLSLECTVEGTSNPNLYWYRQAAGRGLQLLFYSVGIGQISSEVPQNLSASRPQDRQFILSSKKLLLSDSGFYLCAWSDPTTNEKLFFGSGTQLSVL.

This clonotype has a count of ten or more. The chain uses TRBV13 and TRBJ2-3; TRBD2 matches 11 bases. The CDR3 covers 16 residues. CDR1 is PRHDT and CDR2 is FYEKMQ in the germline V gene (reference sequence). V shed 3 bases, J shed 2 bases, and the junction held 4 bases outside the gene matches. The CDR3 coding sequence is TGTGCCAGCAGCTTCCGACTAGCGGGGAACACAGATACGCAGTATTTT. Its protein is CASSFRLAGNTDTQYF.

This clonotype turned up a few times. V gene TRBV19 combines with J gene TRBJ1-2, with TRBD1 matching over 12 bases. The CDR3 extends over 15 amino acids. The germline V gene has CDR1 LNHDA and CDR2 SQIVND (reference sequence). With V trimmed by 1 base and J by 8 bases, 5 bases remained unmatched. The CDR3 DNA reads TGTGCCAGTAGTATAGTGGGACAGGGGGCGAGCGGCTACACCTTC. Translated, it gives CASSIVGQGASGYTF.

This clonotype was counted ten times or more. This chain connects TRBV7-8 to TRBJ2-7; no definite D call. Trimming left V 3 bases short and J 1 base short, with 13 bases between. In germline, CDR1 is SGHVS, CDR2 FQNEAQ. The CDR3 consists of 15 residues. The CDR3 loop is CASSFLSEASYEQYF. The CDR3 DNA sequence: TGTGCCAGCAGCTTTCTATCCGAGGCTTCCTACGAGCAGTACTTC.

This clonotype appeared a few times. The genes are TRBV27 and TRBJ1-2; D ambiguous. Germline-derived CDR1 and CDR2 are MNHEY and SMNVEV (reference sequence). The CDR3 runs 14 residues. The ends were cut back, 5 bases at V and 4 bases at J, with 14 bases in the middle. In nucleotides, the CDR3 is TGTGCCAGCAGTGCCACCCCCGTTAGCTATGGCTACACCTTC. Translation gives CASSATPVSYGYTF.

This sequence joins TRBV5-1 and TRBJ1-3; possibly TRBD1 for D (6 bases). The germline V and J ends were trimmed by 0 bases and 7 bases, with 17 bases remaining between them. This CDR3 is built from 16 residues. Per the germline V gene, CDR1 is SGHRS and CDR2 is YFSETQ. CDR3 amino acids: CASSLEGGGSFNTIYF. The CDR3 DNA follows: TGCGCCAGCAGCTTGGAAGGCGGGGGCAGCTTTAACACCATATATTTT. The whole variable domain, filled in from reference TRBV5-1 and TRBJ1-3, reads KAGVTQTPRYLIKTRGQQVTLSCSPISGHRSVSWYQQTPGQGLQFLFEYFSETQRNKGNFPGRFSGRQFSNSRSEMNVSTLELGDSALYLCASSLEGGGSFNTIYFGEGSWLTVV.

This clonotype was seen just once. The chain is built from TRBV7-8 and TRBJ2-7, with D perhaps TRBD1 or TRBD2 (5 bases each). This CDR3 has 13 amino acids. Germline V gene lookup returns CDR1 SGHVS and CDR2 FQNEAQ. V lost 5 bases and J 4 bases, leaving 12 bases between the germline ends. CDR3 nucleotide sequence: TGTGCCAGCAGCCGGGACGGAGAGTACGAGCAGTACTTC. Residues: CASSRDGEYEQYF.

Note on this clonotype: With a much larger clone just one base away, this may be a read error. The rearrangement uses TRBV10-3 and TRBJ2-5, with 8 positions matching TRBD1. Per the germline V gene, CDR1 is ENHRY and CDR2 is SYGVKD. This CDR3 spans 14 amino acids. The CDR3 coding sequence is TGTGCCATCAGGACAGGACAGGGACAAGAGGCCCAGTACTTC. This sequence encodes CAIRTGQGQEAQYF.

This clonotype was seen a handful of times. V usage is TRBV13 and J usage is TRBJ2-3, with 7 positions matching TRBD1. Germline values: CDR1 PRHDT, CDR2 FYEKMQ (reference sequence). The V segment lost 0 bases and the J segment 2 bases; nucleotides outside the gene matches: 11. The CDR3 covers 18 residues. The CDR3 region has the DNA TGTGCCAGCAGCTTAGGCCTGTCCCGACAGGGCCACACAGATACGCAGTATTTT. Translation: CASSLGLSRQGHTDTQYF.

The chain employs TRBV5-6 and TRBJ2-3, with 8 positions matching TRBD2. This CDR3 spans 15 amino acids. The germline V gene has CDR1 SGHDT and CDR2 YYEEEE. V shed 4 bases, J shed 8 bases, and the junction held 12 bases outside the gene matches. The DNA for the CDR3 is TGTGCCAGCAGCCCTCCGGGACTAGTAGTTCCTACGCAGTATTTT. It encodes CASSPPGLVVPTQYF.

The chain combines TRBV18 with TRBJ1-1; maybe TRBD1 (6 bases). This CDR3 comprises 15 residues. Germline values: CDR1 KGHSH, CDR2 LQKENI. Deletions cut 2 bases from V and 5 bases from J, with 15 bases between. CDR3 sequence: CASSPGIGGRTEAFF. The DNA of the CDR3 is TGTGCCAGCTCACCAGGGATTGGGGGCCGGACTGAAGCTTTCTTT.

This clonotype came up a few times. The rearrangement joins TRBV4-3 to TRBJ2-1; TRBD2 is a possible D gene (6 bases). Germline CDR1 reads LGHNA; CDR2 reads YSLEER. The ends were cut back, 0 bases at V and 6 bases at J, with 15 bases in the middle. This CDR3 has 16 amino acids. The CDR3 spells CASSQDRGLPPNEQFF. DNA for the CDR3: TGCGCCAGCAGCCAAGATCGGGGACTCCCCCCCAATGAGCAGTTCTTC.

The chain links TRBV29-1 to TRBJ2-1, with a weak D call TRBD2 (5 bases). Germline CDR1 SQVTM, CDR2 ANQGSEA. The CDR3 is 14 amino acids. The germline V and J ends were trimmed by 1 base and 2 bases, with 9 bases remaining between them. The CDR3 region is CSVEGLSPYNEQFF. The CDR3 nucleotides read TGCAGCGTTGAAGGACTATCCCCCTACAATGAGCAGTTCTTC.

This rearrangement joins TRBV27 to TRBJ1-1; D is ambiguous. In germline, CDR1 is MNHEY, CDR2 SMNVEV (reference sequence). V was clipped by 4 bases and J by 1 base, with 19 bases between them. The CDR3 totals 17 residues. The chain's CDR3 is CASSSHYPLRENTEAFF. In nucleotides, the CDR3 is TGTGCCAGCAGTTCCCATTACCCCCTCCGGGAGAACACTGAAGCTTTCTTT.

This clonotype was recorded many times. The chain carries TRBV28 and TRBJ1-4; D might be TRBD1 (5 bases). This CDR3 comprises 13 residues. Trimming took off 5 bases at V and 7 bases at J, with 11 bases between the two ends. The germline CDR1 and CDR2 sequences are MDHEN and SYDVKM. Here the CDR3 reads CASSGGSSEKLFF. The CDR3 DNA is TGTGCCAGCAGTGGGGGATCTTCTGAAAAACTGTTTTTT.

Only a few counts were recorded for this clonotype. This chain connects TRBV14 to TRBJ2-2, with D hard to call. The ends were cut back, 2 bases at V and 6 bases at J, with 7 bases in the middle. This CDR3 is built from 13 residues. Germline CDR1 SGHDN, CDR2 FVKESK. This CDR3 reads CASSQWVSGELFF. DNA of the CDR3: TGTGCCAGCAGCCAATGGGTCTCCGGGGAGCTGTTTTTT.

CDR3 amino acids: CATSVTGDQPQHF. As DNA, the CDR3 is TGTGCCACCAGTGTTACAGGGGATCAGCCCCAGCATTTT. The chain couples TRBV24-1 to TRBJ1-5, with 7 nucleotides matching TRBD1. The V and J ends lost 5 bases and 5 bases, in that order; junction bases with no gene match: 2. Germline V gene sequence: CDR1 KGHDR, CDR2 SFDVKD. The CDR3 sequence is 13 residues long.

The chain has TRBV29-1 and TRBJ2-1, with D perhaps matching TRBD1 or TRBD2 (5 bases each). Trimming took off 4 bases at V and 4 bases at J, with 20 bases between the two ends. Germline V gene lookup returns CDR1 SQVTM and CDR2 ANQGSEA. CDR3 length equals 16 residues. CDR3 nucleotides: TGCAGCGTTGGGGGCGCGGACTCGAAAAGATACAATGAGCAGTTCTTC. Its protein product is CSVGGADSKRYNEQFF.

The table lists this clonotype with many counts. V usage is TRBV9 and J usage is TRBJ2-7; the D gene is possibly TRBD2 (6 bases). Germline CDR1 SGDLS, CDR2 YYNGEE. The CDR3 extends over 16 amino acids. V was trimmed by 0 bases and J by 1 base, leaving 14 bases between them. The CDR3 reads CASSVGGLAASYEQYF. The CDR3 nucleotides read TGTGCCAGCAGCGTAGGCGGATTAGCGGCTTCCTACGAGCAGTACTTC.

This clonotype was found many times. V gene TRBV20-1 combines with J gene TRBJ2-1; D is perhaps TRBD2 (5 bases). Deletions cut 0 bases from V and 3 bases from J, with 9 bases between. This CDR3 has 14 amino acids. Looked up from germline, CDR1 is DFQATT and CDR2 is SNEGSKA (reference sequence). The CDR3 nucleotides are TGCAGTGCTAGAGAACCGGACTTCTACAATGAGCAGTTCTTC. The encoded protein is CSAREPDFYNEQFF.

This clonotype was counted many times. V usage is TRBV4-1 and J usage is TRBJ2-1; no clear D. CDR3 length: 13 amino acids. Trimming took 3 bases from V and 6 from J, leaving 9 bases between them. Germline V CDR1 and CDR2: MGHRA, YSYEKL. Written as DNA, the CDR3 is TGCGCCAGCAGCCACATGCTGGTCAATGAGCAGTTCTTC. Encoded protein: CASSHMLVNEQFF.

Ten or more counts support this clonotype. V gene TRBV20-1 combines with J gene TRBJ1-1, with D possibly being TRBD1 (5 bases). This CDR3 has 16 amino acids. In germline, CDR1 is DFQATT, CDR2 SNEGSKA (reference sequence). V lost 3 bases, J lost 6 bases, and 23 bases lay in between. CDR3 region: CSASIPQGRTVAEAFF. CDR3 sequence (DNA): TGCAGTGCTAGTATCCCCCAGGGCCGTACGGTCGCTGAAGCTTTCTTT.

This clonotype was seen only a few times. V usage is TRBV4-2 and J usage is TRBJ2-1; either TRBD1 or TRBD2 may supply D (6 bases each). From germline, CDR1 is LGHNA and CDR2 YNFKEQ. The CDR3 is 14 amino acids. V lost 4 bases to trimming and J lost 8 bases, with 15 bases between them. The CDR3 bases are TGTGCCAGCAGCCGATTAGGGGGGCAGGATGAGCAGTTCTTC. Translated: CASSRLGGQDEQFF.

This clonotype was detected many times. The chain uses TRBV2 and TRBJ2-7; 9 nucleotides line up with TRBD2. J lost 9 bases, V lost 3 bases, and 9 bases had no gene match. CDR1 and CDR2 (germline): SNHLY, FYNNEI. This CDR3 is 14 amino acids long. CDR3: CASSEGLAGPGQYF. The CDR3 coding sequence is TGTGCCAGCAGTGAGGGGCTAGCGGGGCCTGGGCAGTACTTC.

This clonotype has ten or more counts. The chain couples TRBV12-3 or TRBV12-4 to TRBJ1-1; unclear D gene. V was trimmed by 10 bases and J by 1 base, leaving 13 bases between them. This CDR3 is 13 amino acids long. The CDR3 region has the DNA TGTGCCACACTGTGGGCGAAGAACACTGAAGCTTTCTTT. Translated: CATLWAKNTEAFF.

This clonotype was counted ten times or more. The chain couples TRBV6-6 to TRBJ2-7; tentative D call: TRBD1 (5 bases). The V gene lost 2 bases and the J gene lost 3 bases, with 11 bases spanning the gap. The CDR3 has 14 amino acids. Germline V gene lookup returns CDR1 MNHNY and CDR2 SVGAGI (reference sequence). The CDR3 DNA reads TGTGCCAGCAGTTACGGGGCAGAAGGCTACGAGCAGTACTTC. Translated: CASSYGAEGYEQYF.